A single sample is the source of the 15 T cell receptor beta chains below, sequenced in a study of T cell repertoires in cytomegalovirus infection. TCRdb re-called the reads with MiXCR, one entry per CDR3 protein. Here the sample spans about 450,000 distinct CDR3 sequences, about a third being singletons. The specimen sequenced was PBMCs. All receptors derive from a human donor in good health (CMV status not recorded). Some clones in this sample may be carry-over from other donors' samples.

As for this clonotype: This could be a read error, since a much larger clone is one nucleotide away. The chain carries TRBV6-2 or TRBV6-3 and TRBJ2-2; D not certain. The length of the CDR3 is 13 residues. CDR1 is MNHEY, CDR2 SVGEGT, per germline. The V gene lost 2 bases and the J gene lost 3 bases, with 4 bases spanning the gap. CDR3 sequence: CASSYRYTGELFF. DNA for the CDR3: TGTGCCAGCAGTTACAGGTACACCGGGGAGCTGTTTTTT.

This clonotype has just a few counts. The chain joins TRBV4-1 to TRBJ2-3, with TRBD2 matching over 15 bases. Germline V lookup: CDR1 MGHRA, CDR2 YSYEKL. V dropped 7 bases and J dropped 7; count of bases not matched to a gene: 6. There are 15 residues in the CDR3. The DNA of the CDR3 is TGCGCCAGCACCTGGACTAGCGGGGGGGATAATACGCAGTATTTT. It encodes CASTWTSGGDNTQYF.

This clonotype was seen a handful of times. This chain uses TRBV6-5 with TRBJ2-3, with 7 positions matching TRBD1. Germline V lookup: CDR1 MNHEY, CDR2 SVGAGI. The CDR3 totals 15 residues. Trimming at V came to 5 bases and at J to 2 bases, leaving 7 bases not matched to a gene. The CDR3 reads CASSQRQGYTDTQYF. The CDR3 bases are TGTGCCAGCAGTCAACGACAGGGATACACAGATACGCAGTATTTT.

The chain couples TRBV19 to TRBJ2-1, with 7 bases fitting TRBD2. The V and J ends lost 0 bases and 7 bases, in that order; junction bases with no gene match: 12. The germline V gene has CDR1 LNHDA and CDR2 SQIVND (reference sequence). The CDR3 has 17 residues. The CDR3 sequence: CASSIDKLGGGGNEQFF. CDR3 DNA sequence: TGTGCCAGTAGTATAGATAAATTGGGCGGGGGAGGAAATGAGCAGTTCTTC.

This clonotype was seen only a few times. DNA of the CDR3: TGTGCCAGCAGTGGCTCCGGGACACCTCTGGATGAGCAGTTCTTC. As protein: CASSGSGTPLDEQFF. V and J are TRBV6-1 and TRBJ2-1; maybe TRBD1 (6 bases). Germline V CDR1 and CDR2: MNHNS, SASEGT. Trimming stripped 4 bases from V and 8 bases from J, with 18 bases between. This CDR3 contains 15 residues.

The rearrangement joins TRBV9 to TRBJ1-2; D possibly corresponds to TRBD1 (5 bases). The CDR3 spans 15 residues. Germline CDR1 reads SGDLS; CDR2 reads YYNGEE. The germline V and J ends were trimmed by 6 bases and 6 bases, with 21 bases remaining between them. The CDR3 DNA reads TGTGCCAGCACCACTTTGGGGCAAGGGATCGATGGCTACACCTTC. Protein sequence: CASTTLGQGIDGYTF.

This clonotype was seen only a few times. The chain employs TRBV29-1 and TRBJ2-2, with TRBD1 identical over 11 bases. The V gene's germline CDR1 is SQVTM and CDR2 ANQGSEA. The J segment lost 6 bases and the V segment lost 6 bases, leaving 3 bases of the junction unmatched. CDR3 length: 13 residues. For the CDR3, the DNA is TGCAGCGTCGGACAGGGGGCGGCCGGGGAGCTGTTTTTT. This gives the protein CSVGQGAAGELFF.

To note about this clonotype: A much larger clone differs from this one at a single base, so this may be a read error. Without the conserved terminal phenylalanine or tryptophan, this CDR3 likely stems from a read error. V and J are TRBV19 and TRBJ1-2, with D maybe TRBD1 (5 bases). Per the germline V gene, CDR1 is LNHDA and CDR2 is SQIVND (reference sequence). The germline V and J ends were trimmed by 5 bases and 2 bases, with 18 bases remaining between them. The CDR3 covers 16 residues. CDR3 protein: CASSVDKGPRNYGYTL. CDR3 DNA sequence: TGTGCCAGTAGTGTGGACAAAGGGCCGAGAAACTATGGCTACACCTTA.

This clonotype was counted a few times. The chain couples TRBV15 to TRBJ1-2, with 7 positions matching TRBD1. The CDR3 has 17 amino acids. Germline CDR1 and CDR2: LNHNV and YYDKDF (reference sequence). V lost 1 base, J lost 7 bases, and 15 bases stayed unmatched. The chain's CDR3 is CATSRGQGQATEIGYTF. CDR3 bases: TGTGCCACCAGCAGAGGCCAAGGACAGGCGACGGAGATTGGCTACACCTTC.

This clonotype was counted only a few times. The rearrangement uses TRBV29-1 and TRBJ1-1; the D gene is possibly TRBD1 (6 bases). Trimming removed 7 bases from V and 0 bases from J, with 18 bases in between. The CDR3 is made up of 15 amino acids. Germline V gene lookup returns CDR1 SQVTM and CDR2 ANQGSEA. CDR3 sequence: CSGQGQTGMNTEAFF. The CDR3 nucleotides are TGCAGCGGCCAGGGACAAACGGGGATGAACACTGAAGCTTTCTTT. Full variable domain (outside the CDR3, taken from reference TRBV29-1 and TRBJ1-1): SAVISQKPSRDICQRGTSLTIQCQVDSQVTMMFWYRQQPGQSLTLIATANQGSEATYESGFVIDKFPISRPNLTFSTLTVSNMSPEDSSIYLCSGQGQTGMNTEAFFGQGTRLTVV.

This clonotype came up a few times. This sequence joins TRBV28 and TRBJ2-2; D might be TRBD2 (5 bases). V was cut by 8 bases and J by 4 bases, with 14 bases left in between. CDR3 length equals 14 residues. Germline V CDR1 and CDR2: MDHEN, SYDVKM. CDR3 protein: CASQAPAVTGELFF. In DNA, the CDR3 is TGTGCCAGCCAAGCCCCAGCGGTCACCGGGGAGCTGTTTTTT. The variable domain in full, with the rest retrieved from reference TRBV28 and TRBJ2-2, is DVKVTQSSRYLVKRTGEKVFLECVQDMDHENMFWYRQDPGLGLRLIYFSYDVKMKEKGDIPEGYSVSREKKERFSLILESASTNQTSMYLCASQAPAVTGELFFGEGSRLTVL.

This clonotype was found a few times. This chain links TRBV20-1 with TRBJ1-5; weak D call: TRBD1 (5 bases). The germline CDR1 and CDR2 sequences are DFQATT and SNEGSKA (reference sequence). V was cut by 5 bases and J by 0 bases, with 8 bases left in between. This CDR3 is 13 amino acids long. The CDR3 nucleotides read TGCAGTGCTGGAGGGGTTAGCAATCAGCCCCAGCATTTT. Its translation is CSAGGVSNQPQHF.

This clonotype was found many times. This chain links TRBV7-2 with TRBJ2-2; perhaps TRBD2 as D (5 bases). Trimming cost V 1 base and J 7 bases, with 7 bases left between them. Germline CDR1 is SGHTA and CDR2 is FQGNSA. The CDR3 runs 13 residues. The CDR3 loop is CASSLGLIGELFF. The CDR3 DNA reads as TGTGCCAGCAGCTTAGGACTAATCGGGGAGCTGTTTTTT.

This clonotype has a handful of counts. The V call is TRBV12-3 or TRBV12-4, the J call TRBJ2-5; 12 positions agree with TRBD2. The CDR3 length is 16 residues. The V segment lost 6 bases and the J segment 5 bases; nucleotides outside the gene matches: 10. For the CDR3, the DNA is TGTGCCAGCAGACCACTACGGACTAGCGGGGTCGAGACCCAGTACTTC. It yields the protein CASRPLRTSGVETQYF.

Comment on this clonotype: Here the CDR3 omits its conserved ending phenylalanine or tryptophan, so a read error is the likely source. This rearrangement joins TRBV20-1 to TRBJ1-2; D gene uncertain. The CDR3 contains 16 residues. Per germline, CDR1 DFQATT and CDR2 SNEGSKA (reference sequence). V was cut by 6 bases and J by 2 bases, with 22 bases left in between. DNA of the CDR3: TGCAGTGCGCCCCCCCCGGGCTTAGAAGCCAACTATGGCTACACCTTA. Its translation is CSAPPPGLEANYGYTL.